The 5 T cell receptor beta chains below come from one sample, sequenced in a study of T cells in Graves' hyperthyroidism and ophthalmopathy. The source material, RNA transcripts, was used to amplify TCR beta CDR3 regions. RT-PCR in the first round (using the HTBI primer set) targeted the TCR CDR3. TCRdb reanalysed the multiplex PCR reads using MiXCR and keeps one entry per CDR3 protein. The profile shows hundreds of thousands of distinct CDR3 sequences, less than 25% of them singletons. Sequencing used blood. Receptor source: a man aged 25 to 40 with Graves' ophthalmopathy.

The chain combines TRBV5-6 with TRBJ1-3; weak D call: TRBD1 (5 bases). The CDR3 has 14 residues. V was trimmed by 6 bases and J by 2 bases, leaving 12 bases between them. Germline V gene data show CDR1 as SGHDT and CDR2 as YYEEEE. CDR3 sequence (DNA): TGTGCCAGCATGTCGGGACCAGCTGGAAACACCATATATTTT. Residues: CASMSGPAGNTIYF. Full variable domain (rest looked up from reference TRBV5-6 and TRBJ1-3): DAGVTQSPTHLIKTRGQQVTLRCSPKSGHDTVSWYQQALGQGPQFIFQYYEEEERQRGNFPDRFSGHQFPNYSSELNVNALLLGDSALYLCASMSGPAGNTIYFGEGSWLTVV.

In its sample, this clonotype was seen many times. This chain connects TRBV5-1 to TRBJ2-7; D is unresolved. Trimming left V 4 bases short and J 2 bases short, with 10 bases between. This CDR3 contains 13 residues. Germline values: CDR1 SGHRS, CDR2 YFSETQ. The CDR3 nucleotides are TGCGCCAGCAGCGCTCAGGTTACCTACGAGCAGTACTTC. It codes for CASSAQVTYEQYF.

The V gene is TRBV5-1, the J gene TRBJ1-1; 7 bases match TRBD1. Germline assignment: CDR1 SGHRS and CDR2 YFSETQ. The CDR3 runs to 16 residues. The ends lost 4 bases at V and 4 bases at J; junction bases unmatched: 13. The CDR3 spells CASSSPGQRGGTEAFF. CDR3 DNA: TGCGCCAGCAGCAGCCCGGGACAGCGAGGCGGCACTGAAGCTTTCTTT.

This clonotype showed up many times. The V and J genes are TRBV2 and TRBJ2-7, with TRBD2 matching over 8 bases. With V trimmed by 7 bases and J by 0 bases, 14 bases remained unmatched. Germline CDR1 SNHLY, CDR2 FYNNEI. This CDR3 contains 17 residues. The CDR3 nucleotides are TGTGCCAGCAACGAGTTCGGGGGCGCGGGGGGCTCCTACGAGCAGTACTTC. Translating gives CASNEFGGAGGSYEQYF.

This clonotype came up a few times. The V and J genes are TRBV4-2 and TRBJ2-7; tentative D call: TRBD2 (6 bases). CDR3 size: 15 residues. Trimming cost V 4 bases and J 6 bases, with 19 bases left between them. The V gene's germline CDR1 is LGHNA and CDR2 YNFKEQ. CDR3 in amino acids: CASSRGTPSTTEQYF. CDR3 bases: TGTGCCAGCAGCCGCGGGACCCCATCTACTACCGAGCAGTACTTC.